These 12 T cell receptor beta chains came from one sample sequenced in a study of blood T cell repertoires in COVID-19. Using immunoSEQ multiplex PCR, the repertoire was profiled, and TCRdb retains in-frame clones only, with some absent. The sample contains some 80,000 clones, roughly 90% of which appear only once. Sequenced: peripheral blood. All receptors come from a man aged 50 to 60 with COVID-19, enrolled during active disease.

The J gene is TRBJ2-7, the V gene TRBV18, with 9 bases fitting TRBD2. V trimming: 5 bases; J trimming: 2 bases; junction bases outside the gene matches: 10. The CDR3 has 16 residues. Per the germline V gene, CDR1 is KGHSH and CDR2 is LQKENI. This CDR3 reads CASSTLAGDLPYEQYF. CDR3 in DNA: TGTGCCAGCTCAACATTAGCGGGAGACCTCCCCTACGAGCAGTACTTC.

The gene calls are TRBV13 and TRBJ1-1; possibly TRBD1 for D (5 bases). Germline-derived CDR1 and CDR2 are PRHDT and FYEKMQ (reference sequence). CDR3 length: 14 amino acids. V was clipped by 1 base and J by 1 base, with 7 bases between them. The CDR3 DNA reads TGTGCCAGCAGCTTAGTAGGGGAGAACACTGAAGCTTTCTTT. The encoded protein is CASSLVGENTEAFF.

This chain links TRBV3-1 (or the pseudogene TRBV3-2) with TRBJ2-1; TRBD2 is a possible D gene (5 bases). The CDR3 runs to 16 residues. Germline V CDR1 and CDR2: LGHDT, YNNKEL (reference sequence). V was clipped by 5 bases and J by 0 bases, with 14 bases between them. CDR3 sequence reads: CASSSPPGSSYNEQFF. DNA of the CDR3: TGTGCCAGCAGCTCCCCCCCGGGGAGCTCCTACAATGAGCAGTTCTTC.

The gene calls are TRBV3-1 (or the pseudogene TRBV3-2) and TRBJ1-2; D unresolved. The germline gives CDR1 LGHDT, CDR2 YNNKEL (reference sequence). Trimming left V 0 bases short and J 1 base short, with 15 bases between. The CDR3 loop spans 17 amino acids. CDR3 in DNA: TGTGCCAGCAGCCAAGATCTTAGTGTCCGCGATAACTATGGCTACACCTTC. Its translation is CASSQDLSVRDNYGYTF.

This clone was seen more than once but under ten times. The chain recombines TRBV11-2 with TRBJ1-6; a possible D gene is TRBD1 (6 bases). The CDR3 consists of 13 residues. Trimming pared 5 bases from V and 10 bases from J, leaving 12 bases between. CDR1 is SGHAT and CDR2 is FQNNGV in the germline V gene. CDR3 in amino acids: CASSAYRVSPLHF. In DNA, the CDR3 is TGTGCCAGCAGCGCCTACAGGGTCTCACCCCTCCACTTT.

This chain connects TRBV27 to TRBJ2-1; 7 bases are shared with TRBD1. This CDR3 is built from 13 residues. Germline CDR1 reads MNHEY; CDR2 reads SMNVEV (reference sequence). V lost 2 bases, J lost 6 bases, and 1 base stayed unmatched. The CDR3 protein is CASSLRQGNEQFF. Here the CDR3 DNA reads TGTGCCAGCAGTTTAAGACAGGGCAATGAGCAGTTCTTC.

This chain links TRBV21-1 with TRBJ1-4; TRBD1 reflects the table's D call only, with no check against the DNA. TRBV21-1 is a pseudogene segment. This CDR3 spans 15 amino acids. The CDR3 protein is CASSKGRATNEKLFF. The CDR3 DNA is TGTGCCAGCAGCAAAGGCAGGGCAACTAATGAAAAACTGTTTTTT.

The CDR3 loop is CASSLGQWNGYTF. For the CDR3, the DNA is TGTGCCAGCAGCCTGGGACAGTGGAATGGCTACACCTTC. The chain couples TRBV11-2 to TRBJ1-2; 7 bases match TRBD1. CDR3 length equals 13 residues. Germline CDR1 and CDR2: SGHAT and FQNNGV. Trimming cost V 5 bases and J 6 bases; bases outside gene matches: 6.

The gene calls are TRBV5-4 and TRBJ2-2; 8 positions agree with TRBD1. This CDR3 has 15 amino acids. CDR1 and CDR2 (germline): SGHNT, YYREEE (reference sequence). J lost 7 bases, V lost 2 bases, and 7 bases had no gene match. The CDR3 reads CASSFDRGRGGELFF. For the CDR3, the DNA is TGTGCCAGCAGCTTTGACAGGGGTCGTGGCGGGGAGCTGTTTTTT. Using reference TRBV5-4 and TRBJ2-2 for the parts outside the CDR3, the full variable domain is ETGVTQSPTHLIKTRGQQVTLRCSSQSGHNTVSWYQQALGQGPQFIFQYYREEENGRGNFPPRFSGLQFPNYSSELNVNALELDDSALYLCASSFDRGRGGELFFGEGSRLTVL.

V is TRBV28 and J is TRBJ1-2, with a weak D call TRBD1 (5 bases). Trimming removed 6 bases at V and 2 bases at J, with 7 bases between. Germline CDR1 reads MDHEN; CDR2 reads SYDVKM. This CDR3 has 12 amino acids. CDR3 protein: CASSTGNYGYTF. The CDR3 DNA follows: TGTGCCAGCAGCACAGGAAACTATGGCTACACCTTC.

The J gene is TRBJ2-2, the V gene TRBV6-5; 11 positions match TRBD2. Germline V gives CDR1 MNHEY, CDR2 SVGAGI. After removal of 7 bases from V and 5 bases from J, the junction contained 0 bases not matched to a gene. CDR3 length: 13 amino acids. The CDR3 DNA sequence: TGTGCCAGCATAGCGGGAGGGACCGGGGAGCTGTTTTTT. This gives the protein CASIAGGTGELFF.

The V and J genes are TRBV28 and TRBJ1-5, with a weak D call TRBD1 (5 bases). Germline V CDR1 and CDR2: MDHEN, SYDVKM. V was clipped by 6 bases and J by 2 bases, with 20 bases between them. CDR3 length: 17 residues. CDR3 in DNA: TGTGCCAGCAGCGAACATTCAGGACAAGGTGGCAATCAGCCCCAGCATTTT. It is translated as CASSEHSGQGGNQPQHF.